Given below is one T cell receptor beta chain in context. What it binds is not known. This record comes from a study of T cells in Graves' hyperthyroidism and ophthalmopathy. General observations from the study: Ophthalmopathy was distinguished from stable hyperthyroidism by 13 V-J signatures.

The source material, RNA transcripts, was used to amplify TCR beta CDR3 regions. First-round RT-PCR of the TCR CDR3 relied on the HTBI primer set. MiXCR, run by TCRdb on the multiplex PCR reads, gives a single entry per CDR3 protein. The sample shows 220,000 or so distinct CDR3 sequences, roughly 17% of them seen only once. This CDR3 is 18 amino acids long. Germline assignment: CDR1 MNHEY and CDR2 SVGAGI. Between the trimmed V and J ends, which lost 0 bases and 8 bases, there was a span of 24 bases. Sequencing used blood. The J gene is TRBJ2-3, the V gene TRBV6-5, with unresolved D. The source is a woman aged 18-29 years with Graves' ophthalmopathy. The CDR3 sequence is CASSYSRGRRQTDSTQYF. Written as DNA, the CDR3 is TGTGCCAGCAGTTACTCGAGAGGCCGGAGACAAACAGATAGTACGCAGTATTTT.